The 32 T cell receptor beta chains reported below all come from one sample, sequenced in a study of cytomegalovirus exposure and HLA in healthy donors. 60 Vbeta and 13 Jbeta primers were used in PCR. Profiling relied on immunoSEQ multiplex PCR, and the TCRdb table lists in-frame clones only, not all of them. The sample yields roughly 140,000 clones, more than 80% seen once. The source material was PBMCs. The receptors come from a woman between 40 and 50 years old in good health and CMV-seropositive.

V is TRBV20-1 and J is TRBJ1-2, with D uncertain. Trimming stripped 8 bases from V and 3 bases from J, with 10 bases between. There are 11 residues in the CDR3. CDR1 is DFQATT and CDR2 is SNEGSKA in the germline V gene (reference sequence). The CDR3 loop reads CSPMEDYGYTF. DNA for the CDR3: TGCAGTCCAATGGAGGACTATGGCTACACCTTC.

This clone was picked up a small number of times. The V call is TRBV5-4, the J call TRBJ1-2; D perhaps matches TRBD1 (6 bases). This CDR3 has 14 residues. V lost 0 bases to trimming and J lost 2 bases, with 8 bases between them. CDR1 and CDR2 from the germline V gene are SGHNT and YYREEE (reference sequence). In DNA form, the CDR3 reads TGTGCCAGCAGCTTGGCAGGACAGAACTATGGCTACACCTTC. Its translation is CASSLAGQNYGYTF.

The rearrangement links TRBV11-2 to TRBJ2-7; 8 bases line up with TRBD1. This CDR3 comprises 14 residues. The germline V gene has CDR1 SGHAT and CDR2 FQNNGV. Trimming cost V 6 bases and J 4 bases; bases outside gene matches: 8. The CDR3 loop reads CASRSGGSKYEQYF. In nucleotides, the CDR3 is TGTGCCAGCAGGTCAGGGGGCAGTAAGTACGAGCAGTACTTC. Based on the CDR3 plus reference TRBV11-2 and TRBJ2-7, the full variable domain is EAGVAQSPRYKIIEKRQSVAFWCNPISGHATLYWYQQILGQGPKLLIQFQNNGVVDDSQLPKDRFSAERLKGVDSTLKIQPAKLEDSAVYLCASRSGGSKYEQYFGPGTRLTVT.

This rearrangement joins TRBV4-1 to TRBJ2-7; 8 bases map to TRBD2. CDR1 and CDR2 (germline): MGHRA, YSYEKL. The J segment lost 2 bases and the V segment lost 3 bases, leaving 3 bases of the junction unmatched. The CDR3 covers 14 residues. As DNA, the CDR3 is TGCGCCAGCAGCCACGGGGGGGCCACCTACGAGCAGTACTTC. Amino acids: CASSHGGATYEQYF.

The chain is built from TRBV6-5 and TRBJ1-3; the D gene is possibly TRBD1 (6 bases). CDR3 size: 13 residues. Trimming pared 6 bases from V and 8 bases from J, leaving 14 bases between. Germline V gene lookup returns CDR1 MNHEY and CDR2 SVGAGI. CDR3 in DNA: TGTGCCAGCAGGCAAACAGGGCCAGACACCATATATTTT. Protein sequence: CASRQTGPDTIYF.

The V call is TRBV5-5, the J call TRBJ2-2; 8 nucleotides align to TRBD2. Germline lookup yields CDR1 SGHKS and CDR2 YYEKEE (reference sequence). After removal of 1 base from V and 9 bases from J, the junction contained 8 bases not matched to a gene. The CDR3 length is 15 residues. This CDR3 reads CASSLREGLGRELFF. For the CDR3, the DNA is TGTGCCAGCAGCTTGCGGGAGGGCCTCGGAAGGGAGCTGTTTTTT.

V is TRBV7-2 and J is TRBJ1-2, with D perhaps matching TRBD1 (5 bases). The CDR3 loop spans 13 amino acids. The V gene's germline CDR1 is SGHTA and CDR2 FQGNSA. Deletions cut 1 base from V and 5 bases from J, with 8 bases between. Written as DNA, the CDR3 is TGTGCCAGCAGCTTAGTCAGGGATTATGGCTACACCTTC. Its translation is CASSLVRDYGYTF.

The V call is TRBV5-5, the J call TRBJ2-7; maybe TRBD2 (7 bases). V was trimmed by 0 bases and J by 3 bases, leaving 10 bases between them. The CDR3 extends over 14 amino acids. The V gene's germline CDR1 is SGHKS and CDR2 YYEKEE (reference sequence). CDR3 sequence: CASSLAGGLYEQYF. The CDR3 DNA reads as TGTGCCAGCAGCTTGGCGGGGGGCCTCTACGAGCAGTACTTC.

The DNA for the CDR3 is TGCGCCAGCAGGTCGGGACAGGGGGTCTATAATTCACCCCTCCACTTT. It encodes CASRSGQGVYNSPLHF. V and J are TRBV5-1 and TRBJ1-6, with 11 positions matching TRBD1. Germline assignment: CDR1 SGHRS and CDR2 YFSETQ. V lost 5 bases to trimming and J lost 3 bases; unmatched junction nucleotides: 4. This CDR3 contains 16 residues. The entire variable domain, with the rest obtained from reference TRBV5-1 and TRBJ1-6, is as follows: KAGVTQTPRYLIKTRGQQVTLSCSPISGHRSVSWYQQTPGQGLQFLFEYFSETQRNKGNFPGRFSGRQFSNSRSEMNVSTLELGDSALYLCASRSGQGVYNSPLHFGNGTRLTVT.

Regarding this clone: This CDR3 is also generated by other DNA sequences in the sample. In DNA form, the CDR3 reads TGTGCCAGCAGTCACGACTCCTATGGCTACACCTTC. Translation gives CASSHDSYGYTF. The chain links TRBV6-1 to TRBJ1-2; D unresolved. CDR1 MNHNS and CDR2 SASEGT come from the germline V gene. Trimming took off 5 bases at V and 4 bases at J, with 8 bases between the two ends. This CDR3 is 12 amino acids long.

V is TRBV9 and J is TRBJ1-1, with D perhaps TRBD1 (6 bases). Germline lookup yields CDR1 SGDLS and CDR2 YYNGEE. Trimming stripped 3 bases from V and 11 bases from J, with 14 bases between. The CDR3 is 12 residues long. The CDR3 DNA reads TGTGCCAGCAGCGACAGGGAGGGAAGGGCTTTCTTT. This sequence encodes CASSDREGRAFF. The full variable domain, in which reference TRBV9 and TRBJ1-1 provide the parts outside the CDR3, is DSGVTQTPKHLITATGQRVTLRCSPRSGDLSVYWYQQSLDQGLQFLIQYYNGEERAKGNILERFSAQQFPDLHSELNLSSLELGDSALYFCASSDREGRAFFGQGTRLTVV.

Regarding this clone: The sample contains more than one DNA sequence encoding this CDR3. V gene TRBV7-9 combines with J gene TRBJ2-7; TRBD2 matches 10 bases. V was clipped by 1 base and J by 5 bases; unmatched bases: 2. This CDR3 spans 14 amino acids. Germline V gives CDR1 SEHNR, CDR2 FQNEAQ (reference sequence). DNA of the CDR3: TGTGCCAGCAGCTTAGGGCTAGCGGGAGACGAGCAGTACTTC. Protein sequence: CASSLGLAGDEQYF.

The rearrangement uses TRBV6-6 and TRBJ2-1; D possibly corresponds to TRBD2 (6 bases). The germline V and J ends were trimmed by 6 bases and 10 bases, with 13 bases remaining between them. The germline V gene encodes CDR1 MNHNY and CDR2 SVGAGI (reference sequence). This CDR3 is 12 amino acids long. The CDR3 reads CASRGAAGEQFF. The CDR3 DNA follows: TGTGCCAGCAGAGGGGCCGCGGGAGAGCAGTTCTTC.

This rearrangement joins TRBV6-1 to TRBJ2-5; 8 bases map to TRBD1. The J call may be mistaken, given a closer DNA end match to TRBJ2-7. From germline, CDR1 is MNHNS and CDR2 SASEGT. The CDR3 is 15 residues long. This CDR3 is CASGGQAWGSYEQYF. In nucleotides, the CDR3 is TGTGCCAGCGGGGGACAGGCATGGGGATCGTACGAGCAGTACTTC.

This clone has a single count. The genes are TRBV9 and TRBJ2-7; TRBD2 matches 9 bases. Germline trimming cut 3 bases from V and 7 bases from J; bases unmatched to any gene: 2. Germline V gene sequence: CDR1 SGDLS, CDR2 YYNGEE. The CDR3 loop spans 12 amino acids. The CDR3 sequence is CASSELAGEQYF. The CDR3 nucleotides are TGTGCCAGCAGCGAACTAGCGGGTGAGCAGTACTTC.

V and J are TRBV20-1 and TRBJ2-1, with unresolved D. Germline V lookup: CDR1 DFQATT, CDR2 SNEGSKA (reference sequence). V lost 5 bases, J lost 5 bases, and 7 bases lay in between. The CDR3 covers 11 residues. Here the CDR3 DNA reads TGCAGTGCTGCACACGACAATGAGCAGTTCTTC. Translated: CSAAHDNEQFF.

The chain's CDR3 is CASRLAPEGLREHMNHNEQFF. CDR3 bases: TGTGCAAGTCGCTTAGCCCCCGAGGGGCTGCGGGAGCACATGAACCACAATGAGCAGTTCTTC. This chain joins TRBV12-2 and TRBJ2-1; the table's D call, TRBD2, has no DNA check behind it. TRBV12-2 is classified as a pseudogene. The CDR3 loop spans 21 amino acids.

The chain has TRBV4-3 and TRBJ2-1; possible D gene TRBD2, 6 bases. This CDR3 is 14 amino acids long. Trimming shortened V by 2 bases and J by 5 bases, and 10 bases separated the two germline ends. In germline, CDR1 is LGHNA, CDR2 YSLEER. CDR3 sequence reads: CASSQRGLNNEQFF. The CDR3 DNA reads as TGCGCCAGCAGCCAACGGGGACTGAACAATGAGCAGTTCTTC.

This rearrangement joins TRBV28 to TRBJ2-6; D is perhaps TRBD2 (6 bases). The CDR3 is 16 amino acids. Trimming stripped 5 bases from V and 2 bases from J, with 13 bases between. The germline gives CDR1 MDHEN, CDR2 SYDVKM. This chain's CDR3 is CASSLSGVPGANVLTF. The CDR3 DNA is TGTGCCAGCAGTCTTTCGGGGGTACCTGGGGCCAACGTCCTGACTTTC.

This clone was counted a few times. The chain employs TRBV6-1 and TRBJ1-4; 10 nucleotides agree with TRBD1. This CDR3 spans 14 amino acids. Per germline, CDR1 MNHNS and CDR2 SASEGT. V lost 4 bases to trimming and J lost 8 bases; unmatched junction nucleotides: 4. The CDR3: CASSGQGAEEKLFF. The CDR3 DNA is TGTGCCAGCAGTGGACAGGGGGCAGAGGAAAAACTGTTTTTT.

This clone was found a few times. The CDR3 DNA follows: TGTGCCAGCTCACTCGACAGGGGGCGCGACGATGAAAAACTGTTTTTT. Amino acids: CASSLDRGRDDEKLFF. The genes are TRBV18 and TRBJ1-4, with 10 bases fitting TRBD1. Germline V lookup: CDR1 KGHSH, CDR2 LQKENI. J lost 6 bases, V lost 4 bases, and 8 bases had no gene match. The CDR3 runs 16 residues.

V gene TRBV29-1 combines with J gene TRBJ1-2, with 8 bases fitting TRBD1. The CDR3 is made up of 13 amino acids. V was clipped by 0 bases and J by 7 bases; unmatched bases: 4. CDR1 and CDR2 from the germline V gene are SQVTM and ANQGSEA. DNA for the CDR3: TGCAGCGTTGAAGATCCGGACAGGGCTGGCTACACCTTC. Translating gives CSVEDPDRAGYTF.

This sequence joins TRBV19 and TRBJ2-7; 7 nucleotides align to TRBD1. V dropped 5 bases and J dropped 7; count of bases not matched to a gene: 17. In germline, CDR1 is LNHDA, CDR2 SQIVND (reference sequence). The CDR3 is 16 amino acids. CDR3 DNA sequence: TGTGCCAGTAGTTTGAAATCCGGGACAGACTCAGATGAGCAGTACTTC. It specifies CASSLKSGTDSDEQYF.

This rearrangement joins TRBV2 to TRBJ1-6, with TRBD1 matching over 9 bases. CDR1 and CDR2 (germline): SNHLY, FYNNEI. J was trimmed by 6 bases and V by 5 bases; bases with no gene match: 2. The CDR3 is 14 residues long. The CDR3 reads CASSWTGVNSPLHF. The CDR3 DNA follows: TGTGCCAGCAGTTGGACAGGGGTTAATTCACCCCTCCACTTT.

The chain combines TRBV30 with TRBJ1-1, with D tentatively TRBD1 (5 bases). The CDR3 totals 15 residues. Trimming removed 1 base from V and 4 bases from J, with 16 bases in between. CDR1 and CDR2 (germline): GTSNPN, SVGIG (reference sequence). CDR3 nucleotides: TGTGCCTGGAGTGAGGGGCCCTTCGGTGTCACTGAAGCTTTCTTT. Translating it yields CAWSEGPFGVTEAFF.

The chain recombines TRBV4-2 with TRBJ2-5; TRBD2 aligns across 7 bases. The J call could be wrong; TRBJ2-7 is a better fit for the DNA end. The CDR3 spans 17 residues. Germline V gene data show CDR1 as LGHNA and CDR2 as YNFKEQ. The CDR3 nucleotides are TGTGCCAGCAGCCAAGGGATGGGGGTAGCGGGTTCCTACGAGCAGTACTTC. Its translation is CASSQGMGVAGSYEQYF.

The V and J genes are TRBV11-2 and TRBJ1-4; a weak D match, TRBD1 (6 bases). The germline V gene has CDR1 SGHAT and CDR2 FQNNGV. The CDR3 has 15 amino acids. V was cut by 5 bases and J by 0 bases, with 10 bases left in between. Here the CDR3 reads CASSLGQTTNEKLFF. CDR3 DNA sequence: TGTGCCAGCAGCCTAGGACAGACAACTAATGAAAAACTGTTTTTT.

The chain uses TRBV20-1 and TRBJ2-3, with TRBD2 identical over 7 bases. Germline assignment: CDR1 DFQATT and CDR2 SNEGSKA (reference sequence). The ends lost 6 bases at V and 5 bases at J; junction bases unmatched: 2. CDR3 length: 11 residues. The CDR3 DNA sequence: TGCAGTGCCAGGGAGGGAGATACGCAGTATTTT. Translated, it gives CSAREGDTQYF.

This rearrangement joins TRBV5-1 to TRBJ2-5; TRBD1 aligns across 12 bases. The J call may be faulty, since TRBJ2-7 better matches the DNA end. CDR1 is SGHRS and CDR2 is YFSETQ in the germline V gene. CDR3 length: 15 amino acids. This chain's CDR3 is CASSPGTGGNNEQYF. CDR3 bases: TGCGCCAGCAGCCCCGGGACAGGGGGCAACAACGAGCAGTACTTC.

CDR3: CASRLGTGGNAFF. CDR3 nucleotide sequence: TGTGCCAGCAGACTCGGGACAGGGGGAAATGCTTTCTTT. V and J are TRBV2 and TRBJ1-1, with 11 bases that match TRBD1. This CDR3 has 13 amino acids. CDR1 and CDR2 (germline): SNHLY, FYNNEI. Trimming removed 6 bases from V and 11 bases from J; junction bases left unmatched: 8.

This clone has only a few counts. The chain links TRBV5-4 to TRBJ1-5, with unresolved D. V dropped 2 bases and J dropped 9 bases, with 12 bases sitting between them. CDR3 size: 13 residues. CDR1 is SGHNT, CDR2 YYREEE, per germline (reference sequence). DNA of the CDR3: TGTGCCAGCAGCTTAAGCCTCAGCGCGCCCCAGCATTTT. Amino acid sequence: CASSLSLSAPQHF.

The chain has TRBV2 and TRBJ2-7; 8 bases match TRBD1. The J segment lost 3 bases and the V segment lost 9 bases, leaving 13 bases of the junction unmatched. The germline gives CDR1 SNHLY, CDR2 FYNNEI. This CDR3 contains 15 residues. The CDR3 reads CASGPQGTGVYEQYF. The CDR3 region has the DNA TGTGCCAGTGGGCCCCAAGGGACAGGAGTCTACGAGCAGTACTTC.